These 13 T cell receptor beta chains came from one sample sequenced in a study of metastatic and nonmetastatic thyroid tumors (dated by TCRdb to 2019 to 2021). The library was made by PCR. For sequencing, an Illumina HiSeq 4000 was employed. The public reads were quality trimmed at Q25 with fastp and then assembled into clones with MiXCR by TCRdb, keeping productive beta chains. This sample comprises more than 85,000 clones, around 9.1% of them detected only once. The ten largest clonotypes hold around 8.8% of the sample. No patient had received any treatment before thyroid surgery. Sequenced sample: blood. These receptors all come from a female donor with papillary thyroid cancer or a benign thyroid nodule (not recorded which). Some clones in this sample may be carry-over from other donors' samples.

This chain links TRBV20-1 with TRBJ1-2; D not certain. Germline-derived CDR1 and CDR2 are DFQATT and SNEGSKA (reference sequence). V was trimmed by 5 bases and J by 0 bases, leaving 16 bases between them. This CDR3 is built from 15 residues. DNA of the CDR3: TGCAGTGCTTCACTGGACGGCGTAACTAACTATGGCTACACCTTC. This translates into CSASLDGVTNYGYTF.

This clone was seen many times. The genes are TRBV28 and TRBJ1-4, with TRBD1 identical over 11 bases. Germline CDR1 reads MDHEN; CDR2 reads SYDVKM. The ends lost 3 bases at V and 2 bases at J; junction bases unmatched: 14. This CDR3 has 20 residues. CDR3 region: CASSFHIPGQGGSTNEKLFF. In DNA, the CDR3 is TGTGCCAGCAGTTTCCATATACCGGGACAGGGGGGTTCCACTAATGAAAAACTGTTTTTT.

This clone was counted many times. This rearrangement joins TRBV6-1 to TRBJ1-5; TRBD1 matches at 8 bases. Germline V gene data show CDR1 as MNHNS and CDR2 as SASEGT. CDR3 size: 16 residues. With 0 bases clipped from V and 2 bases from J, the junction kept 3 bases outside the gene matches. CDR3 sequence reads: CASSEALGQGNQPQHF. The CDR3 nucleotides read TGTGCCAGCAGTGAAGCGCTGGGACAGGGCAATCAGCCCCAGCATTTT.

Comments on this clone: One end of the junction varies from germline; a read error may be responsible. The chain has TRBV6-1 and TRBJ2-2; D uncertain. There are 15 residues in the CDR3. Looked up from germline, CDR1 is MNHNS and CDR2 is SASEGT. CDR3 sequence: CASSEVACYTVELFF. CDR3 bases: TGTGCCAGCAGTGAAGTTGCCTGCTACACCGTGGAGCTGTTTTTT.

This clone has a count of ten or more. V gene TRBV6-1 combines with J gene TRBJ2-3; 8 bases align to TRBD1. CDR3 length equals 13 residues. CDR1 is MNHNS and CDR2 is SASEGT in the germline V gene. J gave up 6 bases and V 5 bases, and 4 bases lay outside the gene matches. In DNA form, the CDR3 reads TGTGCCAGCAGTCAGGGGGCCGAGGATACGCAGTATTTT. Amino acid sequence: CASSQGAEDTQYF.

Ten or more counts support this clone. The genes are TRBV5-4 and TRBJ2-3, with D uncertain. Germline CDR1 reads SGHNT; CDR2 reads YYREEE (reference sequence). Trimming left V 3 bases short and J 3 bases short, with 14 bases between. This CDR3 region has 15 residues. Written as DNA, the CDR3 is TGTGCCAGCAGCTACCGGGCTCCCGGTACAGATACGCAGTATTTT. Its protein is CASSYRAPGTDTQYF.

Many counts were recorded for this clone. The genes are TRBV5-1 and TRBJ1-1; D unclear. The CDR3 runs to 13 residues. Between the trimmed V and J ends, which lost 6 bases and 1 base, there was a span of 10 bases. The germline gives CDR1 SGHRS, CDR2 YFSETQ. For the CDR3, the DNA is TGCGCCAGCAACCACATTTCGAACACTGAAGCTTTCTTT. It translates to CASNHISNTEAFF.

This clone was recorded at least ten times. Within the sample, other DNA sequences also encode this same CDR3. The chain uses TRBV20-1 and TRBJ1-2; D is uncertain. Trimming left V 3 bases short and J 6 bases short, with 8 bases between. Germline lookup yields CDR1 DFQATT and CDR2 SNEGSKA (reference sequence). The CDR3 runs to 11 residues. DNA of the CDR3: TGCAGTGCTAGTACAGACAATGGCTACACCTTC. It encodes CSASTDNGYTF.

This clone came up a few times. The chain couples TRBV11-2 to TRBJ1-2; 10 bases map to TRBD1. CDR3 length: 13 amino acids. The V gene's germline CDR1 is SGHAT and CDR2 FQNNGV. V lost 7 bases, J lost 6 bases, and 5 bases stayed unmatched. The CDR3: CASKGTGVDGYTF. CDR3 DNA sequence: TGTGCCAGCAAAGGGACAGGGGTCGATGGCTACACCTTC.

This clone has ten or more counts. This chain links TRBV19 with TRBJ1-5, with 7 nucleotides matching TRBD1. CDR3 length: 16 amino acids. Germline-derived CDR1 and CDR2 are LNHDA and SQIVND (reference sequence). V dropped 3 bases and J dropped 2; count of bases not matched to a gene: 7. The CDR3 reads CASSITAGQGNQPQHF. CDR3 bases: TGTGCCAGTAGTATTACGGCCGGACAGGGCAATCAGCCCCAGCATTTT.

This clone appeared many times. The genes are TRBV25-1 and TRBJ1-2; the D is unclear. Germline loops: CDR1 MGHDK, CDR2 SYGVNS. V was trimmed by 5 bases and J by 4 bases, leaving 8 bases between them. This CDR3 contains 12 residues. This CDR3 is CASSFDGYGYTF. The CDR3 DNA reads TGTGCCAGCAGTTTTGACGGCTATGGCTACACCTTC.

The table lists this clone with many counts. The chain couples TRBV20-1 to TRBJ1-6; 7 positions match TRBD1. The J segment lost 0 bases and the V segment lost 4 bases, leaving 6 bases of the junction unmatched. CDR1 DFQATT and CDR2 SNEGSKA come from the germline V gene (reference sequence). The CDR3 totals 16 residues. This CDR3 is CSAKRTGSSYNSPLHF. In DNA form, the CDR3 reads TGCAGTGCTAAACGGACAGGCAGCTCCTATAATTCACCCCTCCACTTT.

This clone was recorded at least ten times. As DNA, the CDR3 is TGTGCCAGCAGTGACGATGGGGGGCTTAATCAGCCCCAGCATTTT. Translation: CASSDDGGLNQPQHF. V and J are TRBV6-4 and TRBJ1-5, with a possible D match to TRBD1 (6 bases). V was shortened by 2 bases and J by 4 bases, with 12 bases between the two germline ends. The CDR3 spans 15 residues. Germline values: CDR1 MRHNA, CDR2 SNTAGT.